The 5 T cell receptor delta chains below all came from one sample that was sequenced in a study of delta chains in infants with herpesvirus infections. PBMC RNA was reverse transcribed using gamma-chain- and delta-chain-specific primers. TCRdb re-called clones from the RT-PCR reads via CATT. The sample has around 690 delta-chain clones; approximately 36% are singletons. The specimen comprised peripheral blood, sampled at time point 1 of longitudinal follow-up. The receptors come from a human donor who was a Ugandan infant, either HIV-exposed or HIV-unexposed (not recorded which).

On this clone itself: The TCRdb protein, from a much larger clone, departs from this DNA's translation at residue 5, likely by read error; the protein shown derives from the DNA. This chain connects TRDV2 to TRDJ2; 8 bases agree with TRDD3. The CDR3 has 14 amino acids. From germline, CDR1 is GEAIGNYY and CDR2 EKD. V dropped 3 bases and J dropped 3; count of bases not matched to a gene: 2. In nucleotides, the CDR3 is TGTGCCTGTGACCCCTGGGGGATGACAGCACAACTCTTCTTT. Its translation: CACDPWGMTAQLFF.

By sample share, this clone is large. The chain is built from TRDV1 and TRDJ1; TRDD3 matches at 7 bases. The CDR3 runs 19 residues. The germline gives CDR1 TSWWSYY, CDR2 QGS. V shed 7 bases, J shed 1 base, and the junction held 21 bases outside the gene matches. In nucleotides, the CDR3 is TGTGCTCTTGCGACGCCCCTACAGGGGCTTGGGGGAACCACCGATAAACTCATCTTT. This sequence encodes CALATPLQGLGGTTDKLIF.

Of note for this clone: Since a far larger clone is one base different, this is likely a read error. The chain joins TRDV2 to TRDJ1; no clear D gene. Germline V gene sequence: CDR1 GEAIGNYY, CDR2 EKD. The V end lost 3 bases, the J end lost 3 bases, and 16 bases lay between the germline ends. The CDR3 is 15 residues long. CDR3 DNA sequence: TGTGCCTGTGACCCCTTGGGAGGAGGGGCCGATAAACTCATCTTT. It specifies CACDPLGGGADKLIF.

In the case of this clone: Since a far larger clone is one base different, this is likely a read error. Additional DNA sequences in this sample encode the identical CDR3. This chain uses TRDV2 with TRDJ2; 10 nucleotides match TRDD3. CDR3 length equals 15 residues. The J segment lost 5 bases and the V segment lost 4 bases, leaving 6 bases of the junction unmatched. Germline V lookup: CDR1 GEAIGNYY, CDR2 EKD. CDR3 nucleotides: TGTGCCTGTGATAGACTGGGGGATTTAACAGCACAACTCTTCTTT. Its translation is CACDRLGDLTAQLFF.

Comments on this clone: A far larger clone is one nucleotide away, so this likely arose from a read error. The chain employs TRDV1 and TRDJ1; D might be TRDD2 or TRDD3, each matching 5 bases. This CDR3 comprises 19 residues. Germline lookup yields CDR1 TSWWSYY and CDR2 QGS. V was shortened by 7 bases and J by 1 base, with 28 bases between the two germline ends. CDR3 sequence reads: CALATPLQGLGETTDKLIF. CDR3 DNA: TGTGCTCTTGCGACGCCCCTACAGGGGCTTGGGGAAACCACCGATAAACTCATCTTT.